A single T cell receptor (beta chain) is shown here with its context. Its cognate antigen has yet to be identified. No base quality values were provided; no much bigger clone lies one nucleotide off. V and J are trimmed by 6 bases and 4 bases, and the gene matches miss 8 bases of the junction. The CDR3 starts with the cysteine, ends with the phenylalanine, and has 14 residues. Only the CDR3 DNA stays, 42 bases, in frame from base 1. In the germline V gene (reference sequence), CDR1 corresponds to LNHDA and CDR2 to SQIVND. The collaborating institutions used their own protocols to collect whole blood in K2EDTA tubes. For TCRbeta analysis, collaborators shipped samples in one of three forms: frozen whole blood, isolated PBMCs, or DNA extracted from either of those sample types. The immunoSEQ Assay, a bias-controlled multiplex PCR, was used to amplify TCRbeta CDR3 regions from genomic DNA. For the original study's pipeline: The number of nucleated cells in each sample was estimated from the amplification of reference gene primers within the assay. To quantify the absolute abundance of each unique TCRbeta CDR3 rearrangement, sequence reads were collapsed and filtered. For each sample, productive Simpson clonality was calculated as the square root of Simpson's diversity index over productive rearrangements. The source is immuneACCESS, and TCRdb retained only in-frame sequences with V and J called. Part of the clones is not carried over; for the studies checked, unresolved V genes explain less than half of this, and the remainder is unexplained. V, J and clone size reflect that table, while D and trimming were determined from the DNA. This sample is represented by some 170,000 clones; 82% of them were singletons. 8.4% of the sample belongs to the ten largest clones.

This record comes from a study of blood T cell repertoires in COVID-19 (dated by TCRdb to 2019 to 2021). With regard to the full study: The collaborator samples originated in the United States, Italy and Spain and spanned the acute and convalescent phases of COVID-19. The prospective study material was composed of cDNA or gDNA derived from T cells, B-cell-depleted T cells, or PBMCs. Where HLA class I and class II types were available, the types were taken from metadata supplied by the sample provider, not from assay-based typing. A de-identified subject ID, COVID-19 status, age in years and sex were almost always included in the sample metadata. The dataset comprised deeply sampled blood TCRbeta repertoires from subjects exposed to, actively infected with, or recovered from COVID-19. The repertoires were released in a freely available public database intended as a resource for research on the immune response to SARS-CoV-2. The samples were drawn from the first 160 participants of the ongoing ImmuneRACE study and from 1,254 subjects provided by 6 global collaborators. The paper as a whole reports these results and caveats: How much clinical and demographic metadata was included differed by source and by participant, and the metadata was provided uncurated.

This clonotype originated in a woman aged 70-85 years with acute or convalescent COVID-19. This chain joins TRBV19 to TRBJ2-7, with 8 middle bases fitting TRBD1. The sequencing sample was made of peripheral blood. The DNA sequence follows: TGTGCCAGTAGCAACAGGGGGAAAGGTTACGAGCAGTACTTC. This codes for CASSNRGKGYEQYF.